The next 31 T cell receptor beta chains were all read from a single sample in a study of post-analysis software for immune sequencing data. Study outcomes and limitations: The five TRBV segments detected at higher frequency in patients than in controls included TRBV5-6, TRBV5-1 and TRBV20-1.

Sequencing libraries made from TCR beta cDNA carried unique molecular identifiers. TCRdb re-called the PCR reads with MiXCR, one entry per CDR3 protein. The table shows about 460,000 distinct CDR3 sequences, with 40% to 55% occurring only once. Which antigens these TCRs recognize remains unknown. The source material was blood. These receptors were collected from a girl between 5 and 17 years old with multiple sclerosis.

The CDR3 region has the DNA TGTGCCAGCGGGTCGGCGGGAAAGCGCTACGAGCAGTACTTC. Translating gives CASGSAGKRYEQYF. The V gene is TRBV27, the J gene TRBJ2-7; TRBD2 is a possible D gene (6 bases). This CDR3 spans 14 amino acids. The V end was cut by 8 bases, the J end by 3 bases, with 17 bases between. The germline CDR1 and CDR2 sequences are MNHEY and SMNVEV (reference sequence).

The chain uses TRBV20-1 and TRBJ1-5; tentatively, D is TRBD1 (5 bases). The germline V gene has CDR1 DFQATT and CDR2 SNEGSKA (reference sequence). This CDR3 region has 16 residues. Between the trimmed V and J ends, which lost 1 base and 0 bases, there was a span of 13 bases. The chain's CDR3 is CSARGDGGYSNQPQHF. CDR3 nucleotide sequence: TGCAGTGCTAGAGGGGACGGCGGATATAGCAATCAGCCCCAGCATTTT.

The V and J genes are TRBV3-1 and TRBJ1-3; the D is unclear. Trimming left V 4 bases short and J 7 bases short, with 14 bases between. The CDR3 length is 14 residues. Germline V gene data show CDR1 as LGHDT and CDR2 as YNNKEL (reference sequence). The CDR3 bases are TGTGCCAGCAGCCCTAGGAGCCAAGGGAACACCATATATTTT. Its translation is CASSPRSQGNTIYF.

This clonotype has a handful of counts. CDR3 nucleotides: TGTGCCAGCAGCCCCACCGGGGTGCGGGAGTCGTACAATGAGCAGTTCTTC. Its protein is CASSPTGVRESYNEQFF. The chain carries TRBV4-2 and TRBJ2-1; TRBD2 aligns across 7 bases. In germline, CDR1 is LGHNA, CDR2 YNFKEQ. Trimming cost V 4 bases and J 4 bases; bases outside gene matches: 13. This CDR3 contains 17 residues.

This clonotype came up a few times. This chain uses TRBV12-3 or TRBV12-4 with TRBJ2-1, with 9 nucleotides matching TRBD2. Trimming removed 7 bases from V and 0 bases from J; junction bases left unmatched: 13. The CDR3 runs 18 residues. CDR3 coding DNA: TGTGCCAGCACCCCTACTAGCGGGCATACCCACTCCTACAATGAGCAGTTCTTC. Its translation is CASTPTSGHTHSYNEQFF.

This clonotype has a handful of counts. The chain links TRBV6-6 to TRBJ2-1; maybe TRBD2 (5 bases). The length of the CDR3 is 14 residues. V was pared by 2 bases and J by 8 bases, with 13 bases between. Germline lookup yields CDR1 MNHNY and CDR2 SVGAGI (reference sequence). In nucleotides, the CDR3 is TGTGCCAGCAGTTACCAAGGGCGGACTTATGAGCAGTTCTTC. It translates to CASSYQGRTYEQFF.

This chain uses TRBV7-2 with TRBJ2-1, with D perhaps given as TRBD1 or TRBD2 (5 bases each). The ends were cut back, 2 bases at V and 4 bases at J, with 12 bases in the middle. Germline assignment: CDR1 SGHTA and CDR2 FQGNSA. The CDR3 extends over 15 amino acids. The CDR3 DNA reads TGTGCCAGCAGCTTAACCCCGAGGGGATACAATGAGCAGTTCTTC. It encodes CASSLTPRGYNEQFF.

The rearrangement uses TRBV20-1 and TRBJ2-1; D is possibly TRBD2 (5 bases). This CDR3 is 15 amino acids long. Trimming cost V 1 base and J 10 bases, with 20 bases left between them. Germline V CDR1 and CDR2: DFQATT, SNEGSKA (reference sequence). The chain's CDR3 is CSARGLRLAEGEQFF. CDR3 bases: TGCAGTGCTAGAGGCCTTCGGCTAGCCGAAGGGGAGCAGTTCTTC.

The chain's CDR3 is CATRDTGIRGTDTQYF. The CDR3 bases are TGTGCCACCAGGGATACAGGGATTAGGGGCACAGATACGCAGTATTTT. The chain joins TRBV24-1 to TRBJ2-3; D possibly corresponds to TRBD1 (6 bases). The CDR3 runs to 16 residues. Trimming stripped 7 bases from V and 1 base from J, with 17 bases between. Per the germline V gene, CDR1 is KGHDR and CDR2 is SFDVKD.

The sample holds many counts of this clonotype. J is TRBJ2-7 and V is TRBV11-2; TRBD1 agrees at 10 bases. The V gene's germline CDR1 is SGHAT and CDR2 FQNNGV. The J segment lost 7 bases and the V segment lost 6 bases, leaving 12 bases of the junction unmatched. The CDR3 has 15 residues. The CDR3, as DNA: TGTGCCAGCAGACGGCCCGGGACAGGGGCGAAGGAGCAGTACTTC. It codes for CASRRPGTGAKEQYF.

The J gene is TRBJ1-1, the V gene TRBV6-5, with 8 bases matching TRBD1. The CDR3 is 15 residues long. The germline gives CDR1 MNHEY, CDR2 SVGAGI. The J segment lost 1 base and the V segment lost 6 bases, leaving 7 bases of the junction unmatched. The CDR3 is CASRKAGGANTEAFF. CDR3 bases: TGTGCCAGCAGGAAGGCAGGGGGCGCGAACACTGAAGCTTTCTTT.

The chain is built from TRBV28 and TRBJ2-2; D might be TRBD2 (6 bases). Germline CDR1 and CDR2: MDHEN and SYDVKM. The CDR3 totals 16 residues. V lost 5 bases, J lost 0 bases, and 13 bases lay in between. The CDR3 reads CASSLLGGANTGELFF. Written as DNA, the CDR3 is TGTGCCAGCAGTCTTCTTGGAGGGGCGAACACCGGGGAGCTGTTTTTT.

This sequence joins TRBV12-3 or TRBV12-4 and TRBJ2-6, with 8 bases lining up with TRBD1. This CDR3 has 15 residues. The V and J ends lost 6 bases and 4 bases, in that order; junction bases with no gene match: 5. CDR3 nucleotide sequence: TGTGCCAGCAGCCGGACAGGGCCCGGGGCCAACGTCCTGACTTTC. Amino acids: CASSRTGPGANVLTF.

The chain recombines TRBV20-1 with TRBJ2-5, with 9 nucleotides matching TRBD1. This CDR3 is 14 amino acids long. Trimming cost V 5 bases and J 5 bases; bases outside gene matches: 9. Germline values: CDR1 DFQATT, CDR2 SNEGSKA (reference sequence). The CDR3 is CSASQGAERETQYF. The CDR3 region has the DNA TGCAGTGCTTCACAGGGGGCGGAGAGGGAGACCCAGTACTTC.

CDR3 protein: CASSSLNAVAEAFF. As DNA, the CDR3 is TGTGCCAGCAGTTCACTTAATGCGGTAGCTGAAGCTTTCTTT. The chain combines TRBV27 with TRBJ1-1, with D hard to call. CDR3 length: 14 amino acids. The germline CDR1 and CDR2 sequences are MNHEY and SMNVEV (reference sequence). V was pared by 4 bases and J by 6 bases, with 15 bases between.

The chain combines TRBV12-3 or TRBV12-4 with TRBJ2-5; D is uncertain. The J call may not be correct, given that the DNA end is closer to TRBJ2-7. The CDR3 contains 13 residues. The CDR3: CASSFFGPFEQYF. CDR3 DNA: TGTGCCAGCAGTTTTTTCGGGCCCTTCGAGCAGTACTTC.

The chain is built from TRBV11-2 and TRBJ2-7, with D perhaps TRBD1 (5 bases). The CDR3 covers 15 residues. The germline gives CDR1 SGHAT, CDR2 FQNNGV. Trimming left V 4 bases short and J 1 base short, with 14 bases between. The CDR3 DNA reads TGTGCCAGCAGCTCACCCATCCAGGGTTCCTACGAGCAGTACTTC. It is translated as CASSSPIQGSYEQYF.

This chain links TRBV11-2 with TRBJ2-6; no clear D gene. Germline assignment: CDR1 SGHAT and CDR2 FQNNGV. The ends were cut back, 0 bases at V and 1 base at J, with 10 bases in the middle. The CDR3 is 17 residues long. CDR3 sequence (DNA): TGTGCCAGCAGCTTAGATCTGAGAAAGTCTGGGGCCAACGTCCTGACTTTC. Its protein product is CASSLDLRKSGANVLTF.

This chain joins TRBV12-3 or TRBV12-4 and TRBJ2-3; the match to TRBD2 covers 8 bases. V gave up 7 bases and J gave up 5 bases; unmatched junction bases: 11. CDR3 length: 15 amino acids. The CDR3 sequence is CASNYQSGSGDTQYF. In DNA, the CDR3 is TGTGCCAGCAATTACCAGAGCGGGAGTGGAGATACGCAGTATTTT.

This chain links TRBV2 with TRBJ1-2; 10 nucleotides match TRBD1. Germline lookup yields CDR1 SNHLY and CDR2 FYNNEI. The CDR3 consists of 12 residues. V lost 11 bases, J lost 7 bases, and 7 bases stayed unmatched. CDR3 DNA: TGTGCCCACGACAGGGGGCGGTTTGGCTACACCTTC. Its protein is CAHDRGRFGYTF.

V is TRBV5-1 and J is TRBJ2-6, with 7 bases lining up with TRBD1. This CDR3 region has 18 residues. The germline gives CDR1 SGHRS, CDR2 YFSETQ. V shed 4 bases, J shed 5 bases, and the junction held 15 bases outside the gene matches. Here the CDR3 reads CASSPPRRGQLWANVLTF. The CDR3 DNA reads TGCGCCAGCAGCCCGCCCCGAAGGGGACAGCTCTGGGCCAACGTCCTGACTTTC.

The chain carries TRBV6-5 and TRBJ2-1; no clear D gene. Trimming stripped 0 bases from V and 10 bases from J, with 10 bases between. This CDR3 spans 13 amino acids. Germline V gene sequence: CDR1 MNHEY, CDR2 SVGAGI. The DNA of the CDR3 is TGTGCCAGCAGTTACTCGCCCCGGGCAGAGCAGTTCTTC. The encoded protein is CASSYSPRAEQFF.

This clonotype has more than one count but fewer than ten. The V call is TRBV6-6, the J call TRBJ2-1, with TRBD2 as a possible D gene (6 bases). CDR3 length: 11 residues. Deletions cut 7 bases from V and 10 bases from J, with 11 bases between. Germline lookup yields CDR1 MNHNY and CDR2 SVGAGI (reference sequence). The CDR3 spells CASKVLAEQFF. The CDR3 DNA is TGTGCCAGCAAGGTGCTAGCGGAGCAGTTCTTC.

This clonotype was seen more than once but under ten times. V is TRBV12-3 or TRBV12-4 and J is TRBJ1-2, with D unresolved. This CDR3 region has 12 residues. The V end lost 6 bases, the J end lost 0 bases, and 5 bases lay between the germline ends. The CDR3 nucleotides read TGTGCCAGCAGCGGATCTAACTATGGCTACACCTTC. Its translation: CASSGSNYGYTF.

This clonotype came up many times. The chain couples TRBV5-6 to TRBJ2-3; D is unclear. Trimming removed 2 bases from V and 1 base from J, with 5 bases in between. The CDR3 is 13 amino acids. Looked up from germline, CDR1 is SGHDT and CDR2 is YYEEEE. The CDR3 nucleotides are TGTGCCAGCAGCTTTGGCGGCACAGATACGCAGTATTTT. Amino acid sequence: CASSFGGTDTQYF.

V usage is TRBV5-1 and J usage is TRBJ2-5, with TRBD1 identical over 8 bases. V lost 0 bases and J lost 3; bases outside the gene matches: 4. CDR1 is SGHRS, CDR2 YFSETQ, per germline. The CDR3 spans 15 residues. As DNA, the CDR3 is TGCGCCAGCAGCTTGGTCCAGGACAGGGAAGAGACCCAGTACTTC. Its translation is CASSLVQDREETQYF.

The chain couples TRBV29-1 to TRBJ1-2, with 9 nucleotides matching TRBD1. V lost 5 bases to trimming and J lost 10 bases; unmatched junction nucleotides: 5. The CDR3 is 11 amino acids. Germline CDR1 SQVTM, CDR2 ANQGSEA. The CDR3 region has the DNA TGCAGCGTTTATAGGACAGGGGACTACACCTTC. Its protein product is CSVYRTGDYTF.

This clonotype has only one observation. CDR3 nucleotides: TGCGCCAGCAGCCAAGATAGGGGAGGTGAGCAGTTCTTC. Its protein is CASSQDRGGEQFF. V gene TRBV4-3 combines with J gene TRBJ2-1, with a tentative D call TRBD2 (6 bases). The germline CDR1 and CDR2 sequences are LGHNA and YSLEER. CDR3 size: 13 residues. The V end lost 0 bases, the J end lost 9 bases, and 9 bases lay between the germline ends.

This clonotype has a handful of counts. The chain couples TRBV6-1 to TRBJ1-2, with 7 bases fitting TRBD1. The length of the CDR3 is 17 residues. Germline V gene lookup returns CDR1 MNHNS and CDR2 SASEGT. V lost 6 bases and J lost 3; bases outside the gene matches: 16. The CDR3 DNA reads TGTGCCAGCAGCGGAGACTTAGGGACAGAAGTGGACTATGGCTACACCTTC. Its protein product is CASSGDLGTEVDYGYTF.

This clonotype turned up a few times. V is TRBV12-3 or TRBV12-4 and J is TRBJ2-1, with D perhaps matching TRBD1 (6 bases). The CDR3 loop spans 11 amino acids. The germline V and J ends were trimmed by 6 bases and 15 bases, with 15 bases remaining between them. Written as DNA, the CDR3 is TGTGCCAGCAGAGACAGGTCAAAACCGTTCTTC. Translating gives CASRDRSKPFF.

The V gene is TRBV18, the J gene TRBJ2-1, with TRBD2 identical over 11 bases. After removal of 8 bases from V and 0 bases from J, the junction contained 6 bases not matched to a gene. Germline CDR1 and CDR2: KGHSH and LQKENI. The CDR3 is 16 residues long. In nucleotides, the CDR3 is TGTGCCAGCCCACTAGCGGGAGAGGACTCCTACAATGAGCAGTTCTTC. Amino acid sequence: CASPLAGEDSYNEQFF.